Listed below are T cell receptor beta chains from one sample, sequenced in a study of identical twins. TCRdb ran MiXCR on the 5' RACE reads and lists one entry per CDR3 protein. Of approximately 500,000 distinct CDR3 sequences listed, 13% to 15% are singletons. The sample also formed part of further work on yellow fever vaccine responses in identical twins.

The sequencing input was CD4+ T cells sorted from blood. The receptors come from a woman younger than 35 in good health. Both conserved end residues are part of each CDR3. Each record gives: clone size, V gene, D gene, J gene, CDR3 protein, CDR3 DNA. The D gene is left open where the match is weak. Clone size is shown for a subset of rows, as once, few, many or a class of expanded clone.

size: many; V: TRBV10-3; D: TRBD1; J: TRBJ2-3; CDR3: CAITPENPGGNTQYF; DNA: TGTGCCATCACCCCTGAAAACCCAGGGGGAAATACGCAGTATTTT
size: .; V: TRBV20-1; D: .; J: TRBJ2-1; CDR3: CSARVEGVPLEQFF; DNA: TGCAGTGCTAGAGTCGAAGGCGTCCCTCTTGAGCAGTTCTTC
size: few; V: TRBV10-3; D: .; J: TRBJ2-3; CDR3: CATSARGAEDTQYF; DNA: TGTGCCACGTCAGCCCGGGGAGCTGAAGATACGCAGTATTTT
size: .; V: TRBV3-1; D: TRBD1; J: TRBJ2-1; CDR3: CASSEGTGRRDEQFF; DNA: TGTGCCAGCAGCGAGGGGACAGGGCGTCGGGATGAGCAGTTCTTC
size: .; V: TRBV5-1; D: .; J: TRBJ2-5; CDR3: CASSLYGNFQETQYF; DNA: TGCGCCAGCAGCTTGTACGGTAACTTTCAAGAGACCCAGTACTTC
size: .; V: TRBV24-1; D: TRBD1; J: TRBJ2-2; CDR3: CATSDRDRGNTGELFF; DNA: TGTGCCACCAGTGATCGGGACAGGGGGAACACCGGGGAGCTGTTTTTT
size: many; V: TRBV12-3/TRBV12-4; D: .; J: TRBJ1-1; CDR3: CASSRDNTEAFF; DNA: TGTGCCAGCAGCAGGGACAACACTGAAGCTTTCTTT
size: .; V: TRBV11-1; D: TRBD2; J: TRBJ2-7; CDR3: CASSLTTSVGEQYF; DNA: TGTGCCAGCAGCCTAACGACTAGCGTTGGCGAGCAGTACTTC
size: many; V: TRBV5-1; D: TRBD1; J: TRBJ2-1; CDR3: CASSLEGQGAYNEQFF; DNA: TGCGCCAGCAGCTTGGAGGGACAGGGGGCCTACAATGAGCAGTTCTTC
size: .; V: TRBV10-3; D: TRBD1; J: TRBJ2-3; CDR3: CAISLTGVTTDTQYF; DNA: TGTGCCATCAGCCTGACAGGGGTCACCACAGATACGCAGTATTTT
size: .; V: TRBV10-3; D: TRBD2; J: TRBJ2-3; CDR3: CAISASGPLSPTDTQYF; DNA: TGTGCCATCAGTGCTAGCGGGCCTCTCTCACCCACAGATACGCAGTATTTT
size: .; V: TRBV29-1; D: .; J: TRBJ2-7; CDR3: CSVAGISQMSEQYF; DNA: TGCAGCGTTGCAGGAATATCCCAAATGAGCGAGCAGTACTTC
size: .; V: TRBV7-6; D: TRBD1; J: TRBJ2-5; CDR3: CASSIGTGQETQYF; DNA: TGTGCCAGCAGCATCGGGACAGGCCAAGAGACCCAGTACTTC
size: few; V: TRBV20-1; D: .; J: TRBJ2-5; CDR3: CSAGRGTTEETQYF; DNA: TGCAGTGCCGGCCGAGGCACGACGGAAGAGACCCAGTACTTC
size: few; V: TRBV6-1; D: TRBD1; J: TRBJ2-2; CDR3: CASKRQGQTAGELFF; DNA: TGTGCCAGCAAAAGACAGGGGCAAACCGCCGGGGAGCTGTTTTTT
size: few; V: TRBV5-5; D: .; J: TRBJ2-1; CDR3: CASSLGALRSYNEQFF; DNA: TGTGCCAGCAGCTTGGGAGCGTTGAGGTCCTACAATGAGCAGTTCTTC
size: .; V: TRBV5-1; D: .; J: TRBJ2-3; CDR3: CASISFGGDTQYF; DNA: TGCGCCAGCATAAGTTTCGGCGGAGATACGCAGTATTTT
size: few; V: TRBV3-1; D: .; J: TRBJ2-1; CDR3: CASSHLRSGHSYNEQFF; DNA: TGTGCCAGCAGCCACCTCCGAAGCGGCCACTCCTACAATGAGCAGTTCTTC
size: few; V: TRBV27; D: TRBD1; J: TRBJ2-3; CDR3: CASSQQGAGDTQYF; DNA: TGTGCCAGCAGTCAACAGGGGGCGGGGGATACGCAGTATTTT
size: few; V: TRBV18; D: .; J: TRBJ1-5; CDR3: CASSRAATGQPQHF; DNA: TGTGCCAGCTCACGGGCTGCAACGGGTCAGCCCCAGCATTTT
size: .; V: TRBV5-6; D: TRBD1; J: TRBJ1-1; CDR3: CASGTGRWDTEAFF; DNA: TGTGCCAGCGGGACAGGGAGGTGGGACACTGAAGCTTTCTTT
size: many; V: TRBV20-1; D: .; J: TRBJ2-1; CDR3: CSARDKGGRNNEQFF; DNA: TGCAGTGCTAGAGACAAGGGGGGGCGAAACAATGAGCAGTTCTTC
size: .; V: TRBV7-9; D: .; J: TRBJ2-1; CDR3: CASSLTTYRIYNEQFF; DNA: TGTGCCAGCAGCTTAACCACCTACAGGATTTACAATGAGCAGTTCTTC
size: many; V: TRBV3-1; D: .; J: TRBJ2-1; CDR3: CASSQGANYNEQFF; DNA: TGTGCCAGCAGCCAGGGGGCGAACTACAATGAGCAGTTCTTC
size: few; V: TRBV10-3; D: .; J: TRBJ1-1; CDR3: CAIGQMNTEAFF; DNA: TGTGCCATCGGACAGATGAACACTGAAGCTTTCTTT
size: many; V: TRBV2; D: .; J: TRBJ1-5; CDR3: CASSITDSNQPQHF; DNA: TGTGCCAGCAGTATCACAGATAGCAATCAGCCCCAGCATTTT
size: .; V: TRBV5-6; D: .; J: TRBJ2-1; CDR3: CASSLGGDPPYNEQFF; DNA: TGTGCCAGCAGCTTGGGGGGGGACCCTCCCTACAATGAGCAGTTCTTC
size: few; V: TRBV9; D: TRBD2; J: TRBJ2-1; CDR3: CASSVAGGAPNEQFF; DNA: TGTGCCAGCAGCGTAGCCGGGGGGGCGCCCAATGAGCAGTTCTTC
size: .; V: TRBV6-1; D: .; J: TRBJ2-4; CDR3: CASSTHGGGMAKNIQYF; DNA: TGTGCCAGCAGTACCCACGGCGGAGGGATGGCCAAAAACATTCAGTACTTC
size: few; V: TRBV9; D: TRBD2; J: TRBJ2-1; CDR3: CASSVPRAGGRYNEQFF; DNA: TGTGCCAGCAGCGTACCCCGAGCGGGAGGGCGCTACAATGAGCAGTTCTTC
size: .; V: TRBV13; D: TRBD2; J: TRBJ2-1; CDR3: CASSVLAGAYNEQFF; DNA: TGTGCCAGCAGCGTACTAGCGGGGGCCTACAATGAGCAGTTCTTC
size: .; V: TRBV6-2/TRBV6-3; D: .; J: TRBJ1-1; CDR3: CASRREAGNTEAFF; DNA: TGTGCCAGCAGACGCGAGGCAGGTAACACTGAAGCTTTCTTT
size: .; V: TRBV5-1; D: .; J: TRBJ2-5; CDR3: CASRQGWMETQYF; DNA: TGCGCCAGCAGACAGGGATGGATGGAGACCCAGTACTTC
size: few; V: TRBV7-9; D: .; J: TRBJ1-5; CDR3: CASSLWTPYSNQPQHF; DNA: TGTGCCAGCAGCTTATGGACACCTTATAGCAATCAGCCCCAGCATTTT
size: .; V: TRBV5-5; D: .; J: TRBJ2-3; CDR3: CASAPGPSLSTDTQYF; DNA: TGTGCCAGCGCCCCGGGACCGAGCCTTAGCACAGATACGCAGTATTTT
size: .; V: TRBV24-1; D: .; J: TRBJ2-5; CDR3: CATSDAGGRQETQYF; DNA: TGTGCCACCAGTGACGCCGGGGGTCGCCAAGAGACCCAGTACTTC
size: few; V: TRBV24-1; D: TRBD1; J: TRBJ1-5; CDR3: CATSDSGTGLQPQHF; DNA: TGTGCCACCAGTGACTCTGGGACAGGGCTCCAGCCCCAGCATTTT
size: few; V: TRBV5-1; D: .; J: TRBJ1-5; CDR3: CASSLGDEFSNQPQHF; DNA: TGCGCCAGCAGCTTGGGGGACGAGTTTAGCAATCAGCCCCAGCATTTT
size: few; V: TRBV6-1; D: .; J: TRBJ2-3; CDR3: CASVGALTDTQYF; DNA: TGTGCCAGCGTGGGGGCCCTCACAGATACGCAGTATTTT
size: .; V: TRBV12-3/TRBV12-4; D: .; J: TRBJ1-5; CDR3: CASSPYRVRVSNQPQHF; DNA: TGTGCCAGCAGTCCGTACCGGGTCAGGGTAAGCAATCAGCCCCAGCATTTT
size: few; V: TRBV20-1; D: TRBD1; J: TRBJ2-1; CDR3: CSARDLLGQGDYYGNEQFF; DNA: TGCAGTGCTAGAGATCTCCTCGGACAGGGGGACTACTACGGCAATGAGCAGTTCTTC
size: few; V: TRBV24-1; D: .; J: TRBJ2-1; CDR3: CATSGAGTIYEQFF; DNA: TGTGCCACCAGTGGTGCCGGGACAATCTATGAGCAGTTCTTC
size: .; V: TRBV7-9; D: .; J: TRBJ1-2; CDR3: CASSLVFPPDGGYTF; DNA: TGTGCCAGCAGCTTAGTATTTCCCCCGGACGGTGGCTACACCTTC
size: few; V: TRBV19; D: .; J: TRBJ2-1; CDR3: CASSRDPQPSDEQFF; DNA: TGTGCCAGTAGTAGGGACCCTCAGCCCTCGGATGAGCAGTTCTTC
size: few; V: TRBV20-1; D: TRBD2; J: TRBJ2-1; CDR3: CSARDRGASGSSDSNEQFF; DNA: TGCAGTGCTAGAGATCGGGGAGCCAGCGGGAGTAGTGATAGCAATGAGCAGTTCTTC
size: few; V: TRBV20-1; D: TRBD2; J: TRBJ2-2; CDR3: CSARATSGGPITGELFF; DNA: TGCAGTGCCAGGGCGACTAGCGGGGGGCCAATCACCGGGGAGCTGTTTTTT
size: .; V: TRBV20-1; D: .; J: TRBJ1-5; CDR3: CSATGMNQPQHF; DNA: TGCAGTGCTACAGGGATGAATCAGCCCCAGCATTTT
size: .; V: TRBV19; D: .; J: TRBJ1-1; CDR3: CASTSAVGGAEAFF; DNA: TGTGCCAGTACCTCCGCAGTTGGGGGGGCTGAAGCTTTCTTT